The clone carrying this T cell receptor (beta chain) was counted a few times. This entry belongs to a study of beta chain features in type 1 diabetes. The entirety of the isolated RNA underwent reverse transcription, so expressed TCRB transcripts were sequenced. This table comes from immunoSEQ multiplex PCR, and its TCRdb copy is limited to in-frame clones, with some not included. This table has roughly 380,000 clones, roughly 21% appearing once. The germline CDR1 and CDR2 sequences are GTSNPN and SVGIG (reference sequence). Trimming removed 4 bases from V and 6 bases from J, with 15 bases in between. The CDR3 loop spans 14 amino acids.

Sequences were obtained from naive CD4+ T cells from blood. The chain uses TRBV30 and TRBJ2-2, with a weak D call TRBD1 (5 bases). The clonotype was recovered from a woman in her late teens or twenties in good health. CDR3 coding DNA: TGTGCCTGGACCACTTGGCAGGGCTCCGGGGAGCTGTTTTTT. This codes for CAWTTWQGSGELFF.